This TCR beta chain derives from a study of molecular identifiers for immune sequencing clone quantification (dated by TCRdb to between 2017 and 2018). For the wider study: In a replicate experiment, RNA from roughly 20,000 or 100,000 naive CD8 T cells was split into five aliquots, four of which were sequenced. The study was a methods study using CD8 T cells to benchmark molecular-identifier clustering-based TCR repertoire sequencing (MIDCIRS) and TCR RNA copy counting. Results and caveats for the whole study, not just this receptor: Modeling indicated around 3.2 TCR RNA copies recovered per cell, compared with around 10 by digital PCR, which implies a capture efficiency of approximately 30%. In CMV-specific effector cells, over 99% of molecules were held by clones above 20 RNA copies, whereas under 1% of molecules were held by such clones in naive cells. When barcode sub-clustering was left out, chimeric consensus sequences inflated TCR diversity, with chimeras reaching as high as 47%. Highly expanded clone sizes could be underestimated if identical TCR molecules share a barcode. The naive libraries included spiked-in Jurkat TCR RNA (10 copies' worth), and this RNA is not part of the donor repertoire. A single cell's worth of spiked-in Jurkat TCR RNA was reported detectable even among about 1.1 million naive CD8 T cells.

This clonotype was found many times. The antigen it recognizes is unknown. No quality values exist for individual bases; no much larger clone is one base distant. Libraries of naive CD8 T cells were built from approximately 20,000 to 1,000,000 sorted cells, with 10%, 30% or 50% of the purified RNA used. On a BD FACSAria II, naive CD8 T cells were FACS-sorted as CD8+CD4-CCR7+CD45RA+ and collected into RLT Plus buffer. To test detection sensitivity, Jurkat RNA equivalent to roughly eleven TCR copies was spiked into samples of roughly 20,000-1,100,000 naive CD8 T cells. CD8 T cells were enriched with RosetteSep CD8+ T Cell Enrichment Cocktail and Ficoll-Paque, followed by ACK red cell lysis. The library was generated by PCR. Instrument on record: Illumina HiSeq 4000. Bulk TCR libraries were made following a previously described method, with the TCR primers given in Table S5. Total RNA was purified with the Qiagen AllPrep DNA/RNA kit. Reads from multiple sequencing runs of the same library were pooled before analysis. The authors' pipeline ran thus. Reads were retained only if an exact TCR constant sequence was present, and the retained reads were trimmed to 150 nt and grouped according to their 12-nt molecular barcodes. Reads in each barcode group were sub-clustered using a 15% Levenshtein threshold, and a quality-weighted consensus sequence was built for each RNA molecule. Non-functional sequences were removed, as were lower-count sequences one edit away from another. Based on fitting two negative binomial distributions, any barcode sub-cluster with under 20% of the maximum read count was discarded. TCRdb cleaned the public reads at Q25 with fastp, built clones with MiXCR and kept in-frame beta chains. All rows with the same CDR3 protein become a single entry with the most common DNA and genes. It is TCRdb's table, rather than the study itself, that gives the V and J calls and clone size. This sample lists roughly 93,000 distinct CDR3 sequences; roughly 19% were detected once. Around 0.91% of the sample belongs to the ten largest clones.

V is shortened by 1 base, J by 2 bases, and the region joining them spans 14 bases. The CDR3 numbers 17 residues from cysteine through phenylalanine. Of all the DNA, just the CDR3 is kept, 51 bases in frame from base 1. CDR1 and CDR2, per the germline V gene, are SGHTA and FQGNSA. The receptor was isolated from a human donor in good health. Some libraries in this study had Jurkat cell RNA spiked in. The rearranged chain carries TRBV7-2 and TRBJ1-4; the D segment could be TRBD1, given 6 matching bases. Sequenced: naive CD8+ T cells from blood, with Jurkat cell RNA spiked in. The cell subset or site label of this sample denotes: FACS-sorted CD8+CD4-CCR7+CD45RA+ naive T cells. The CDR3 protein: CASSLEWQGSTNEKLFF. The sequence in DNA is TGTGCCAGCAGCTTAGAGTGGCAGGGGTCGACTAATGAAAAACTGTTTTTT.